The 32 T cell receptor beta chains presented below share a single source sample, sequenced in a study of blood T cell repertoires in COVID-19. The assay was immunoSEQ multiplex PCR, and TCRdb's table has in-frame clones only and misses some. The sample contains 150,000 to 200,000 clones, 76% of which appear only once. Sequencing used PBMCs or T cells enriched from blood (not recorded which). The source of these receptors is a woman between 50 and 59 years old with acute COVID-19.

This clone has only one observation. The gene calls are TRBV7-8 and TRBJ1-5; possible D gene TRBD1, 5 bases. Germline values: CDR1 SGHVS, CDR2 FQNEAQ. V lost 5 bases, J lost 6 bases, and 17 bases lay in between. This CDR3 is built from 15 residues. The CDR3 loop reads CASSQGAGVGQPQHF. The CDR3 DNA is TGTGCCAGCAGCCAAGGGGCGGGGGTCGGTCAGCCCCAGCATTTT.

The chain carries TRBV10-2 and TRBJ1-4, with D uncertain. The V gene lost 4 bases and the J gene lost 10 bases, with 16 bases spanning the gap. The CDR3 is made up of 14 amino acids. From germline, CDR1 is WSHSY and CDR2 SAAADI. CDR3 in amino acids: CASSGQGRGGKLFF. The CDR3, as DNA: TGCGCCAGCAGTGGGCAAGGCCGGGGTGGAAAACTGTTTTTT.

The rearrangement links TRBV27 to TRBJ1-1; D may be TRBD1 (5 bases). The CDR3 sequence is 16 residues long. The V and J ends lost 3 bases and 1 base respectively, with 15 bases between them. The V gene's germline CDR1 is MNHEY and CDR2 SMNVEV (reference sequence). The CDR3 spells CASSFPPGRGNTEAFF. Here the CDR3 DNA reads TGTGCCAGCAGTTTCCCCCCGGGGAGGGGGAACACTGAAGCTTTCTTT.

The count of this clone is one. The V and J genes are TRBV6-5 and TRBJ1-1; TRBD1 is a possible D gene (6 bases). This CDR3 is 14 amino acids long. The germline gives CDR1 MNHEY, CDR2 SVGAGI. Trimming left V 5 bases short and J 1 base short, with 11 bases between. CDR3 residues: CASSTTGGNTEAFF. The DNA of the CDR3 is TGTGCCAGCAGTACGACAGGTGGGAACACTGAAGCTTTCTTT.

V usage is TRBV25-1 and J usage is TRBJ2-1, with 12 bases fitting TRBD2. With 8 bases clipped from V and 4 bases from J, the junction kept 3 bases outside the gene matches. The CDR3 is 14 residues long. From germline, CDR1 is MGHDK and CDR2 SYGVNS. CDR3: CASQLAGGYNEQFF. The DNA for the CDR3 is TGTGCCAGCCAACTAGCGGGGGGATACAATGAGCAGTTCTTC.

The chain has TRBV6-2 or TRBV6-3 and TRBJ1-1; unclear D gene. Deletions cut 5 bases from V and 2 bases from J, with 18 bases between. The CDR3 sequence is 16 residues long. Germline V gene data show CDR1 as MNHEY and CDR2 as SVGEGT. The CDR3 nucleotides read TGTGCCAGCAGTCCATCACAGAGCGGAGATAACACTGAAGCTTTCTTT. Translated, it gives CASSPSQSGDNTEAFF.

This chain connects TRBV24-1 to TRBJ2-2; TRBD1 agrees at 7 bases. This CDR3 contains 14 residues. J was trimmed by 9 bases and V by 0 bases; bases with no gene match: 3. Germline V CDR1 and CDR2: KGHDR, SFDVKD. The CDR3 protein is CATSDLDRDRELFF. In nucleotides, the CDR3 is TGTGCCACCAGTGATTTGGACAGGGACCGGGAGCTGTTTTTT.

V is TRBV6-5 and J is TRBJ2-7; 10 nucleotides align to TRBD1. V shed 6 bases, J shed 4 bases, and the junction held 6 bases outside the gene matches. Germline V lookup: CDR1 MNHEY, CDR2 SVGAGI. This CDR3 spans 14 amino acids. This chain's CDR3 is CASSRDRGYYEQYV. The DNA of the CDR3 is TGTGCCAGCAGCCGGGACAGGGGATATTACGAGCAGTACGTC.

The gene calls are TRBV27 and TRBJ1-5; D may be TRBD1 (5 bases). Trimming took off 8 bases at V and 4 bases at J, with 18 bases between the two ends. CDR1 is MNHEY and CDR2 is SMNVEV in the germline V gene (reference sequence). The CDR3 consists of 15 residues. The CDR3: CASSDGGAFNQPQHF. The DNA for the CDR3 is TGTGCCAGCTCGGATGGAGGGGCCTTTAATCAGCCCCAGCATTTT.

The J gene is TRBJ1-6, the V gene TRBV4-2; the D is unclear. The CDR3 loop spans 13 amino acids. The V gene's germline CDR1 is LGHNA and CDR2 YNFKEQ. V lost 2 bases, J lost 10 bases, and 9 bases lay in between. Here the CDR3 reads CASSQQRGSPLHF. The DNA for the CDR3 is TGTGCCAGCAGCCAACAAAGAGGGTCACCCCTCCACTTT.

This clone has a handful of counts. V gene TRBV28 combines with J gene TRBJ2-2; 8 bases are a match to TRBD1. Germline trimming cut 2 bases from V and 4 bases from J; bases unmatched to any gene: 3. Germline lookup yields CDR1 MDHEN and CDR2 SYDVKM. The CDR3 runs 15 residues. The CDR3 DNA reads TGTGCCAGCAGTTTAGGGGGGACAGGCACCGGGGAGCTGTTTTTT. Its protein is CASSLGGTGTGELFF.

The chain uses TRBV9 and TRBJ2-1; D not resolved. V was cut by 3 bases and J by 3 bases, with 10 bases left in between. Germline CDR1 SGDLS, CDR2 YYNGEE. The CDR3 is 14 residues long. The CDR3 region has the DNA TGTGCCAGCAGCGAGGAGACCTACTACAATGAGCAGTTCTTC. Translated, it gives CASSEETYYNEQFF.

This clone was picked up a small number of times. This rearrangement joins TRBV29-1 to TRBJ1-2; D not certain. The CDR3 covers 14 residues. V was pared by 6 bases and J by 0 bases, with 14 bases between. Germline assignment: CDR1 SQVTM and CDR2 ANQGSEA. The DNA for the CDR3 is TGCAGCGTATGCGGACGGGAATCTAACTATGGCTACACCTTC. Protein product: CSVCGRESNYGYTF.

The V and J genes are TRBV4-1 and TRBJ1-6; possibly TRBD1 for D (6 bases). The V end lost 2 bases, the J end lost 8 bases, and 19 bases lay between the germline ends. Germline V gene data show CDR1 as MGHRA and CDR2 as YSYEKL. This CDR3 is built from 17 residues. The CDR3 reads CASSQMESRGGHSPLHF. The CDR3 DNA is TGCGCCAGCAGCCAAATGGAAAGCAGGGGCGGACATTCACCCCTCCACTTT.

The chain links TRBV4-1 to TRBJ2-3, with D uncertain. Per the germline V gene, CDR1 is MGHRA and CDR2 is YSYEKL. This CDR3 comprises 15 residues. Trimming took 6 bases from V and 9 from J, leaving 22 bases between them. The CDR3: CASRSPSGDAGTQYF. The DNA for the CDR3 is TGCGCCAGCAGGAGTCCCTCCGGTGACGCCGGGACGCAGTATTTT.

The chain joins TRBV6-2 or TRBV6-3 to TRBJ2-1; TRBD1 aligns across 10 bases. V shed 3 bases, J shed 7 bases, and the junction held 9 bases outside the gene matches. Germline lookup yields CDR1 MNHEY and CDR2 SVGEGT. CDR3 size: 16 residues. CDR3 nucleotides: TGTGCCAGCAGTTATACGTCCGGGACAGGGGCTAATGAGCAGTTCTTC. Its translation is CASSYTSGTGANEQFF.

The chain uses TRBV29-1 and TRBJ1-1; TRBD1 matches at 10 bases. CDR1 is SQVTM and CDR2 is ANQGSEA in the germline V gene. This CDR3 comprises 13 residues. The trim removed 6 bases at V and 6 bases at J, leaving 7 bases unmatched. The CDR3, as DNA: TGCAGCGTGGCGGGACAGGGGCGGTCTGAAGCTTTCTTT. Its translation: CSVAGQGRSEAFF.

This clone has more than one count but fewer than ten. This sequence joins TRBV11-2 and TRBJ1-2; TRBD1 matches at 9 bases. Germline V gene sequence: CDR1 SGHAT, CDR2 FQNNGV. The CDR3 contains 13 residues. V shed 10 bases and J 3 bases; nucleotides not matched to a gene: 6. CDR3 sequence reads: CATLGQGDYGYTF. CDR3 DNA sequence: TGTGCCACGCTGGGACAGGGCGACTATGGCTACACCTTC.

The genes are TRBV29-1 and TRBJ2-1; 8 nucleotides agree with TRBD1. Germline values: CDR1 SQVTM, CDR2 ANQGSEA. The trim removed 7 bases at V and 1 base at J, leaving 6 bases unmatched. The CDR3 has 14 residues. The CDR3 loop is CSARGPGSYNEQFF. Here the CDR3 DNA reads TGCAGCGCCAGGGGGCCTGGGTCCTACAATGAGCAGTTCTTC.

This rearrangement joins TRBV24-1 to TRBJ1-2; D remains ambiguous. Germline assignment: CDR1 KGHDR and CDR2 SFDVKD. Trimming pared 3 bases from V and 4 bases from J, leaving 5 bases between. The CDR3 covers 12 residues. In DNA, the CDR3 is TGTGCCACCAGTGATCTTCTCTATGGCTACACCTTC. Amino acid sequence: CATSDLLYGYTF.

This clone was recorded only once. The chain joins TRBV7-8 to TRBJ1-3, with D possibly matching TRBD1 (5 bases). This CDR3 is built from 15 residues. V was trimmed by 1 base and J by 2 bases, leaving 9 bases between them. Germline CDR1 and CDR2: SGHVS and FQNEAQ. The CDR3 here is CASSLVGRAGNTIYF. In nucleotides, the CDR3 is TGTGCCAGCAGCTTAGTGGGCAGGGCTGGAAACACCATATATTTT.

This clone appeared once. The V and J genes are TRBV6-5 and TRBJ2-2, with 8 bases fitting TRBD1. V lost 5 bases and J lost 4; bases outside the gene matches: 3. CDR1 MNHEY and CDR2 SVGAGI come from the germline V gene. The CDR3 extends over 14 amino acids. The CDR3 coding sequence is TGTGCCAGCAGTCGGACAGGGACCACCGGGGAGCTGTTTTTT. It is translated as CASSRTGTTGELFF.

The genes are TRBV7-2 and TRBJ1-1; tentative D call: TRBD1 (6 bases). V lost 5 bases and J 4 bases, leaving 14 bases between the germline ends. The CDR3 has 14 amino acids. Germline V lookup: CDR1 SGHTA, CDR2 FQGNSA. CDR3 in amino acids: CASSPGVRVTEAFF. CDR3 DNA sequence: TGTGCCAGCAGCCCAGGGGTCAGGGTCACTGAAGCTTTCTTT.

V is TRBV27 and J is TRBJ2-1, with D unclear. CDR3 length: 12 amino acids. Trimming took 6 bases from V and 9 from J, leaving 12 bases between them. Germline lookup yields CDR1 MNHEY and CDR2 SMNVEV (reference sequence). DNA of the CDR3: TGTGCCAGCAGATCCGCGCGAGGTGAGCAGTTCTTC. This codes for CASRSARGEQFF.

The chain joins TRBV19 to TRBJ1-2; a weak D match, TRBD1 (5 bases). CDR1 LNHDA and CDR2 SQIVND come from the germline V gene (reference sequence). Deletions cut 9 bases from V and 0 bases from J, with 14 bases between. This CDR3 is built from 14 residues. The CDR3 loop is CASSPGLANYGYTF. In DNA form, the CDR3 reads TGTGCCAGCTCCCCGGGACTGGCTAACTATGGCTACACCTTC.

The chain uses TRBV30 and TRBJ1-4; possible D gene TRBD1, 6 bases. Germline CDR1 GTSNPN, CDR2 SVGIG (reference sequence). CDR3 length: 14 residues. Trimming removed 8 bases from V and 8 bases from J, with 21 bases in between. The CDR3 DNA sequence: TGTGCCACGAAGTTTCCGGGACAAGAGGAAAAACTGTTTTTT. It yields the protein CATKFPGQEEKLFF.

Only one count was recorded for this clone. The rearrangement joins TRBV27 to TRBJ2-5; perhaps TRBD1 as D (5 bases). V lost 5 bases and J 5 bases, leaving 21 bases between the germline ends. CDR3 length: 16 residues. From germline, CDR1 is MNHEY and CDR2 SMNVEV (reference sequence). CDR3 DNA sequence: TGTGCCAGCAGTCTCAGCCCTAGACAGTCCCGGGAGACCCAGTACTTC. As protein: CASSLSPRQSRETQYF.

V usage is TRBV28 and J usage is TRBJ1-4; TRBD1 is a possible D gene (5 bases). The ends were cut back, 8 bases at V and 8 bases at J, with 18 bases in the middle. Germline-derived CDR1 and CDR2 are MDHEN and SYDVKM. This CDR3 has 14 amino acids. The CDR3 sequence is CASGAGGVGEKLFF. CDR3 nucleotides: TGTGCCAGCGGTGCCGGGGGGGTTGGCGAAAAACTGTTTTTT.

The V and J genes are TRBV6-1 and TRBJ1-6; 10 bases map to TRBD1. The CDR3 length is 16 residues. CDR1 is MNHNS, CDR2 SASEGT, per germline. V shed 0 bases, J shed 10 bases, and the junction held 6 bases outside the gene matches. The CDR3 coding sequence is TGTGCCAGCAGTGAAGCGGGGGGACAGGGGAACTCACCCCTCCACTTT. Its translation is CASSEAGGQGNSPLHF.

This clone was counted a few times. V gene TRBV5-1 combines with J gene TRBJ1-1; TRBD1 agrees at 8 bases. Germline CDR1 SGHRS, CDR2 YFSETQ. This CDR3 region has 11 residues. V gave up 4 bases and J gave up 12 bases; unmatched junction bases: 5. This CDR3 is CASSQGARTFF. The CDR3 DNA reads TGCGCCAGCAGCCAGGGGGCGAGGACTTTCTTT.

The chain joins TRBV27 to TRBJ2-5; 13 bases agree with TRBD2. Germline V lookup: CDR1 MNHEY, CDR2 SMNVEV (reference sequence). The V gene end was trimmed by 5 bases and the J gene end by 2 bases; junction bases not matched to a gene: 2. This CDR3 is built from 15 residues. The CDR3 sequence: CASSKLAGGQETQYF. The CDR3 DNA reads TGTGCCAGCAGTAAACTAGCGGGGGGGCAAGAGACCCAGTACTTC.

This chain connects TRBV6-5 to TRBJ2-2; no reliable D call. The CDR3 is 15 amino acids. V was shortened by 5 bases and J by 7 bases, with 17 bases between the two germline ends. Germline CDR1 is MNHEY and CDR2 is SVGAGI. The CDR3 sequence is CASSPPLDSGGELFF. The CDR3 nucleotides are TGTGCCAGCAGTCCTCCCCTAGACTCGGGCGGGGAGCTGTTTTTT.